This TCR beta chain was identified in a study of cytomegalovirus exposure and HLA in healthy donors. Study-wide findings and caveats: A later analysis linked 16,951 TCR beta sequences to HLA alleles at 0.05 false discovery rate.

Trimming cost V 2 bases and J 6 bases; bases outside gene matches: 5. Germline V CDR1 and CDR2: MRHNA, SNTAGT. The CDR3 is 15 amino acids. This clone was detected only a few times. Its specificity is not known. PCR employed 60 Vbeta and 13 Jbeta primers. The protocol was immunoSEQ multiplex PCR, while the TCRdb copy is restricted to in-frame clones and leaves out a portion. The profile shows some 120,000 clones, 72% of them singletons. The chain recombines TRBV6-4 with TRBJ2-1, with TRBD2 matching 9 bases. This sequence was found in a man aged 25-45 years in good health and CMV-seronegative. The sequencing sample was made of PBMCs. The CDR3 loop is CASSDRGGGANEQFF. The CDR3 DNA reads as TGTGCCAGCAGTGACCGAGGCGGGGGGGCCAATGAGCAGTTCTTC.